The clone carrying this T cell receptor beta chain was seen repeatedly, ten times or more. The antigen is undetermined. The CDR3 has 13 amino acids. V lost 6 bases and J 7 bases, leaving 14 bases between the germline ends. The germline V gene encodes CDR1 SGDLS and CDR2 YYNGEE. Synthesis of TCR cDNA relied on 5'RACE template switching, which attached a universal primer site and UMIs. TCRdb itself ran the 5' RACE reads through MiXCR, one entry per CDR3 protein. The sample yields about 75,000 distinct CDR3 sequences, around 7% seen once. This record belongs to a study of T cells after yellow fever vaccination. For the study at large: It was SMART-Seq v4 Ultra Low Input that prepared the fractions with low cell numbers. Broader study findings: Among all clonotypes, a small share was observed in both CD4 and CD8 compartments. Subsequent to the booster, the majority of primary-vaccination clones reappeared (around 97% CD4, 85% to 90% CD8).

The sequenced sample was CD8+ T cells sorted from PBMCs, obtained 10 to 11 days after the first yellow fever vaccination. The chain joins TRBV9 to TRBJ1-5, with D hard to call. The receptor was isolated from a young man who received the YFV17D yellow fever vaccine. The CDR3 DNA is TGTGCCAGCATTGAACCAGTCTCCCAGCCCCAGCATTTT. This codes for CASIEPVSQPQHF.